This record concerns one TCR beta chain sequence. The repertoire was sequenced with immunoSEQ multiplex PCR; TCRdb's copy has only in-frame clones and lacks some. The data contain 100,000 to 150,000 clones, over 90% of them singletons. The data belong to a study of T cell responses to AZD1222 COVID-19 vaccine. Study as a whole: Pooled samples include second doses given at about 4 or 12 weeks.

V dropped 0 bases and J dropped 5 bases, with 7 bases sitting between them. Germline V gene sequence: CDR1 KGHSH, CDR2 LQKENI. This CDR3 is built from 13 residues. This rearrangement joins TRBV18 to TRBJ1-2; maybe TRBD1 (5 bases). The receptor comes from an adult in good health. The sample was peripheral blood, taken on day 0 of AZD1222 vaccination. The CDR3 here is CASSPPGPYGYTF. CDR3 DNA: TGTGCCAGCTCACCACCGGGACCGTATGGCTACACCTTC.